Presented here are 7 T cell receptor beta chains from one specimen sequenced in a study of T-cell reconstitution after alpha-beta-depleted transplantation in children. The library targeted TCRbeta and was prepared with unique molecular identifiers. TCRdb redid the calling of the PCR reads with MiXCR, one entry per CDR3 protein. The sample lists approximately 230,000 distinct CDR3 sequences; 20% to 30% were seen once. Specimen: PBMCs, mostly from graft donor cells, collected 360 days after TCRalphabeta/CD19-depleted stem cell transplant. These receptors were taken from a female patient aged 2-15 years who had a stem cell transplant for congenital amegakaryocytic thrombocytopenia, so the T cells may come from the graft donor.

This chain connects TRBV7-2 to TRBJ1-4; D possibly corresponds to TRBD1 (5 bases). The CDR3 consists of 14 residues. V was pared by 3 bases and J by 8 bases, with 13 bases between. Per germline, CDR1 SGHTA and CDR2 FQGNSA. CDR3 residues: CASSFARVSEKLFF. DNA for the CDR3: TGTGCCAGCAGCTTCGCCAGGGTGAGCGAAAAACTGTTTTTT.

The chain employs TRBV7-2 and TRBJ2-7; D might be TRBD1 or TRBD2, each matching 5 bases. This CDR3 comprises 13 residues. The V end lost 6 bases, the J end lost 7 bases, and 16 bases lay between the germline ends. The germline V gene has CDR1 SGHTA and CDR2 FQGNSA. CDR3 nucleotides: TGTGCCAGCAGGCAAGCCGGGACCCGGGAGCAGTACTTC. Residues: CASRQAGTREQYF.

The V call is TRBV20-1, the J call TRBJ2-7, with a weak D call TRBD1 (9 bases). This CDR3 region has 14 residues. Germline CDR1 and CDR2: DFQATT and SNEGSKA (reference sequence). The CDR3 DNA sequence: TGCAGCGGGAGGGGGGACAGGGTCAAGTACGAGCAGTACTTC. This sequence encodes CSGRGDRVKYEQYF.

Only a few counts were recorded for this clonotype. The chain uses TRBV5-1 and TRBJ1-2; D unclear. This CDR3 has 12 amino acids. The V gene lost 3 bases and the J gene lost 2 bases, with 5 bases spanning the gap. Germline values: CDR1 SGHRS, CDR2 YFSETQ. CDR3: CASSSNNYGYTF. CDR3 in DNA: TGCGCCAGCAGCTCCAACAACTATGGCTACACCTTC. Full variable domain (rest looked up from reference TRBV5-1 and TRBJ1-2): KAGVTQTPRYLIKTRGQQVTLSCSPISGHRSVSWYQQTPGQGLQFLFEYFSETQRNKGNFPGRFSGRQFSNSRSEMNVSTLELGDSALYLCASSSNNYGYTFGSGTRLTVV.

This clonotype was counted only a few times. This chain joins TRBV27 and TRBJ2-1, with D perhaps TRBD1 or TRBD2 (5 bases each). CDR3 size: 15 residues. Deletions cut 3 bases from V and 5 bases from J, with 14 bases between. The germline V gene encodes CDR1 MNHEY and CDR2 SMNVEV (reference sequence). CDR3 nucleotide sequence: TGTGCCAGCAGTTTTTCCTTCGGGGCGAACAATGAGCAGTTCTTC. This translates into CASSFSFGANNEQFF.

This clonotype has ten or more counts. CDR3 residues: CATSDLDLTSGTTDTQYF. As DNA, the CDR3 is TGTGCCACCAGTGATTTGGATCTGACTAGCGGGACCACAGATACGCAGTATTTT. This sequence joins TRBV24-1 and TRBJ2-3, with 11 bases lining up with TRBD2. The CDR3 consists of 18 residues. Germline V gene sequence: CDR1 KGHDR, CDR2 SFDVKD. V dropped 0 bases and J dropped 2; count of bases not matched to a gene: 6.

The chain carries TRBV29-1 and TRBJ1-1, with 7 bases aligning to TRBD1. The CDR3 loop spans 12 amino acids. CDR1 and CDR2 (germline): SQVTM, ANQGSEA. The ends lost 4 bases at V and 8 bases at J; junction bases unmatched: 7. In nucleotides, the CDR3 is TGCAGCGTTGGGGGACAGCCTAGCGAAGCTTTCTTT. It is translated as CSVGGQPSEAFF.